The TCR beta chain under discussion was sequenced for a study of blood T cell repertoires in COVID-19. On the study more broadly: T cells, B-cell-depleted T cells, or PBMCs supplied cDNA or gDNA.

Per the germline V gene, CDR1 is LNHDA and CDR2 is SQIVND (reference sequence). The CDR3 totals 15 residues. Ages ranged from about 18 to 100 years, with residence in approximately 23 US areas. Remarks on this clone: The germline gene is not matched at one end of the junction; a read error may be the cause.

In the authors' workflow: Estimates of nucleated cell counts were drawn from the amplification of reference gene primers. Assay: immunoSEQ multiplex PCR; the TCRdb copy retains only in-frame clones and omits some. The V and J calls and the clone size are those of that table, but D and trimming were determined from the DNA. Here the sample spans 250,000 to 300,000 clones, approximately 91% being singletons. The chain has TRBV19 and TRBJ1-2, with TRBD1 as a possible D gene (5 bases). The sequenced material came from PBMCs or T cells enriched from blood (not recorded which). This TCR was recovered from a woman aged 40-49 years with acute COVID-19. CDR3 coding DNA: TGTGCCCGTAGTACGGGGGGAGGGGCGGGCTATGGCTACACCTTC. Amino acids: CARSTGGGAGYGYTF.